The 30 T cell receptor beta chains reported below all come from one sample, sequenced in a study of regulatory T cells in long-lasting Graves disease. Construction of the TCR beta libraries employed iRepertoire HTBI primers in conjunction with Arm-PCR of CDR3 regions. TCRdb fed the multiplex PCR reads into MiXCR, producing one record per CDR3 protein. Of around 250,000 distinct CDR3 sequences listed, about 20% are singletons. Time point in this sample: newly diagnosed GD, antithyroid drugs for less than 3 months. Extracted PBMC RNA gave rise to the TCR library. These sequences were also reported in another study, on T cells in Graves' hyperthyroidism and ophthalmopathy.

The sequenced sample was peripheral blood mononuclear cells (PBMCs), obtained at new diagnosis, from a patient treated with antithyroid drugs. The origin of the receptors is a woman between 25 and 40 years old with Graves disease.

At least ten counts were recorded for this clonotype. V is TRBV10-2 and J is TRBJ2-3; the D gene is possibly TRBD2 (5 bases). Trimming removed 0 bases at V and 6 bases at J, with 13 bases between. The germline gives CDR1 WSHSY, CDR2 SAAADI. There are 15 residues in the CDR3. CDR3 sequence (DNA): TGCGCCAGCAGTGAGTCGAGTCGGGGATGGGATACGCAGTATTTT. Protein product: CASSESSRGWDTQYF.

This clonotype was observed many times. The chain has TRBV12-3 or TRBV12-4 and TRBJ1-1; D is perhaps TRBD1 (5 bases). The length of the CDR3 is 13 residues. The ends were cut back, 7 bases at V and 1 base at J, with 10 bases in the middle. The CDR3 loop reads CASKGTWNTEAFF. In nucleotides, the CDR3 is TGTGCCAGCAAAGGGACGTGGAACACTGAAGCTTTCTTT.

Turning to this clonotype: A read error is possible here, since a much larger clone lies one base away. This chain links TRBV12-3 or TRBV12-4 with TRBJ2-5; TRBD1 is a possible D gene (6 bases). The length of the CDR3 is 16 residues. As DNA, the CDR3 is TGTGGCAGCAGCCCAAGACAGGACCCCGTGGGAGAGACCCAGTACTTC. Translating gives CGSSPRQDPVGETQYF.

As for this clonotype: A read error is possible here, since a much larger clone lies one base away. The rearrangement joins TRBV5-4 to TRBJ2-5, with 11 bases matching TRBD1. The CDR3 covers 15 residues. Germline CDR1 and CDR2: SGHNT and YYREEE (reference sequence). DNA for the CDR3: TGTGCCAGCAGCTGGGAGGACAGGGGGCCAGAGACCCTGTACTTC. This translates into CASSWEDRGPETLYF.

This clonotype has a count of ten or more. J is TRBJ2-1 and V is TRBV7-6; 10 bases line up with TRBD2. Germline lookup yields CDR1 SGHVS and CDR2 FNYEAQ. The V gene end was trimmed by 4 bases and the J gene end by 6 bases; junction bases not matched to a gene: 12. This CDR3 spans 17 amino acids. CDR3 sequence reads: CASSSPVYQRGGNEQFF. The DNA for the CDR3 is TGTGCCAGCAGCTCCCCAGTCTACCAGCGGGGGGGCAATGAGCAGTTCTTC. Using reference TRBV7-6 and TRBJ2-1 for the parts outside the CDR3, the full variable domain is GAGVSQSPRYKVTKRGQDVALRCDPISGHVSLYWYRQALGQGPEFLTYFNYEAQQDKSGLPNDRFSAERPEGSISTLTIQRTEQRDSAMYRCASSSPVYQRGGNEQFFGPGTRLTVL.

This clonotype showed up many times. This chain connects TRBV6-1 to TRBJ1-5, with D possibly being TRBD1 (5 bases). The V end was cut by 6 bases, the J end by 5 bases, with 11 bases between. This CDR3 comprises 13 residues. Germline CDR1 and CDR2: MNHNS and SASEGT. The CDR3 nucleotides read TGTGCCAGCAGCCGGGGGGGGGATCAGCCCCAGCATTTT. Translated, it gives CASSRGGDQPQHF.

CDR3: CASSQDPQGDQPQHF. The DNA of the CDR3 is TGTGCCAGCAGCCAAGATCCTCAAGGAGACCAGCCCCAGCATTTT. The chain carries TRBV4-2 and TRBJ1-5; no clear D gene. Trimming stripped 0 bases from V and 7 bases from J, with 13 bases between. This CDR3 has 15 amino acids. Germline values: CDR1 LGHNA, CDR2 YNFKEQ.

In this sample, this clonotype turned up many times. The chain uses TRBV19 and TRBJ1-5; the D is unclear. Germline CDR1 is LNHDA and CDR2 is SQIVND (reference sequence). The CDR3 has 15 amino acids. Trimming took 3 bases from V and 10 from J, leaving 19 bases between them. The CDR3, as DNA: TGTGCCAGTAGTATCTCAACCGCTTACGGGGAACCCCAGCATTTT. Protein product: CASSISTAYGEPQHF.

This clonotype has a count of ten or more. This chain uses TRBV7-2 with TRBJ2-1; 8 bases agree with TRBD2. The CDR3 runs to 13 residues. V lost 1 base to trimming and J lost 9 bases; unmatched junction nucleotides: 2. Germline CDR1 and CDR2: SGHTA and FQGNSA. CDR3 sequence (DNA): TGTGCCAGCAGCTTAGGACTAGCGAGTGAGCAGTTCTTC. Its translation: CASSLGLASEQFF.

This clonotype occurred a few times. A much larger clonotype is one base distant, so this may be a read error. V gene TRBV6-1 combines with J gene TRBJ1-2, with 7 bases identical to TRBD1. Germline V gene data show CDR1 as MNHNS and CDR2 as SASEGT. This CDR3 has 14 residues. CDR3 loop: CASTAIQGNCGYTF. The CDR3, as DNA: TGTGCCAGCACCGCTATACAGGGGAACTGTGGCTACACCTTC.

As concerns this clonotype: This sequence may be a read error, since a much larger clone differs from it by one base. A read error is likely, as this CDR3 ends without the conserved phenylalanine or tryptophan. The chain uses TRBV13 and TRBJ2-3; no definite D call. The CDR3 covers 16 residues. CDR1 PRHDT and CDR2 FYEKMQ come from the germline V gene (reference sequence). CDR3 region: CASSPYQWAVTDTQYV. CDR3 sequence (DNA): TGCGCCAGCAGCCCCTATCAATGGGCCGTCACAGATACGCAGTATGTT.

The V call is TRBV3-1, the J call TRBJ2-3, with 9 bases matching TRBD2. Germline loops: CDR1 LGHDT, CDR2 YNNKEL (reference sequence). V shed 3 bases, J shed 2 bases, and the junction held 9 bases outside the gene matches. This CDR3 is 17 amino acids long. DNA of the CDR3: TGTGCCAGCAGCCACCTAGGGGCGGGGGGGGTCACAGATACGCAGTATTTT. Protein sequence: CASSHLGAGGVTDTQYF.

This clonotype was counted many times. This sequence joins TRBV4-1 and TRBJ2-1; D possibly matches TRBD1 or TRBD2 (6 bases each). V dropped 4 bases and J dropped 15 bases, with 25 bases sitting between them. Germline V lookup: CDR1 MGHRA, CDR2 YSYEKL. This CDR3 region has 15 residues. The CDR3 region is CASSRGAVGGAVRFF. The CDR3 DNA sequence: TGCGCCAGCAGCCGAGGCGCGGTGGGGGGCGCAGTGCGGTTCTTC.

The V call is TRBV6-1, the J call TRBJ1-6; D perhaps matches TRBD1 (6 bases). V lost 6 bases to trimming and J lost 13 bases, with 19 bases between them. Germline CDR1 MNHNS, CDR2 SASEGT. There are 14 residues in the CDR3. The CDR3 coding sequence is TGTGCCAGCAGCCCCACAGGGAGGAGTAGGCCCCTCCACTTT. Protein sequence: CASSPTGRSRPLHF.

This chain links TRBV24-1 with TRBJ2-1, with TRBD2 as a possible D gene (6 bases). From germline, CDR1 is KGHDR and CDR2 SFDVKD. The length of the CDR3 is 14 residues. V dropped 1 base and J dropped 6 bases, with 9 bases sitting between them. The CDR3 nucleotides read TGTGCCACCAGTGATTTTCGGGAGAGCAATGAGCAGTTCTTC. It codes for CATSDFRESNEQFF.

This sequence joins TRBV9 and TRBJ1-1; the D gene is possibly TRBD1 (5 bases). The V gene lost 3 bases and the J gene lost 4 bases, with 22 bases spanning the gap. CDR1 is SGDLS and CDR2 is YYNGEE in the germline V gene. CDR3 length: 17 amino acids. The CDR3 loop is CASSGGGFGDRGTEAFF. CDR3 coding DNA: TGTGCCAGCAGCGGGGGGGGTTTCGGGGACCGGGGCACTGAAGCTTTCTTT.

This clonotype showed up many times. The rearrangement uses TRBV18 and TRBJ2-2; possible D gene TRBD1, 5 bases. The CDR3 is 13 amino acids. The ends were cut back, 5 bases at V and 7 bases at J, with 11 bases in the middle. The V gene's germline CDR1 is KGHSH and CDR2 LQKENI. The CDR3 spells CASSSGRHGELFF. The CDR3, as DNA: TGTGCCAGCTCATCAGGGCGACACGGGGAGCTGTTTTTT.

This clonotype appeared many times. The J gene is TRBJ2-5, the V gene TRBV6-9; possibly TRBD1 for D (5 bases). Germline CDR1 and CDR2: MNHGY and SVAAGI. Between the trimmed V and J ends, which lost 4 bases and 3 bases, there was a span of 15 bases. The CDR3 runs to 15 residues. The CDR3, as DNA: TGTGCCAGCAGTTCTGGCCCAGGGCTGAAAGAGACCCAGTACTTC. This encodes CASSSGPGLKETQYF.

This clonotype has ten or more counts. The chain employs TRBV3-1 and TRBJ2-3; 13 bases are shared with TRBD2. The CDR3 covers 19 residues. V lost 1 base to trimming and J lost 0 bases; unmatched junction nucleotides: 7. Per germline, CDR1 LGHDT and CDR2 YNNKEL (reference sequence). CDR3 nucleotides: TGTGCCAGCAGCCAAGGAGGACTAGCGGGAGCCCTTAGCACAGATACGCAGTATTTT. As protein: CASSQGGLAGALSTDTQYF.

This clonotype was found many times. A junction end diverges from the germline sequence, so it may reflect a read error. The rearrangement links TRBV18 to TRBJ2-3; 9 bases line up with TRBD1. CDR1 and CDR2 (germline): KGHSH, LQKENI. The CDR3 has 14 amino acids. The CDR3 DNA reads as TGTGCCAGTTCACGGGACAGGGCCACAGATACGCAGTATTTT. This codes for CASSRDRATDTQYF.

In this sample, this clonotype turned up many times. V is TRBV12-3 or TRBV12-4 and J is TRBJ2-1; 8 nucleotides agree with TRBD2. This CDR3 region has 15 residues. V shed 5 bases and J 4 bases; nucleotides not matched to a gene: 7. The CDR3 DNA follows: TGTGCCAGCAGTCCTTTAGCGGGGCAGTACAATGAGCAGTTCTTC. Translated, it gives CASSPLAGQYNEQFF.

The V and J genes are TRBV5-4 and TRBJ1-1; 9 bases line up with TRBD1. The CDR3 contains 16 residues. Germline-derived CDR1 and CDR2 are SGHNT and YYREEE (reference sequence). V lost 6 bases, J lost 1 base, and 10 bases stayed unmatched. Written as DNA, the CDR3 is TGTGCCAGCACCGGGGGGGGGACAGGGTCGAACACTGAAGCTTTCTTT. It translates to CASTGGGTGSNTEAFF.

Ten or more counts support this clonotype. The V call is TRBV12-3 or TRBV12-4, the J call TRBJ2-1; tentative D call: TRBD1 (5 bases). With 1 base removed from V and 5 bases from J, the gap between germline ends came to 9 bases. The CDR3 runs to 14 residues. CDR3 sequence (DNA): TGTGCCAGCAGTTTAGTCGTAGGGGACAATGAGCAGTTCTTC. Translated: CASSLVVGDNEQFF.

This clonotype was seen many times. This sequence joins TRBV10-3 and TRBJ1-1; D remains ambiguous. V lost 10 bases, J lost 1 base, and 13 bases lay in between. The CDR3 totals 13 residues. Germline lookup yields CDR1 ENHRY and CDR2 SYGVKD. The CDR3 coding sequence is TGTGCCACGGTCACGGACCAGAACACTGAAGCTTTCTTT. Protein sequence: CATVTDQNTEAFF.

This clonotype was recorded once. This may arise from a read error, as a much more abundant clone is one base away. The chain recombines TRBV7-9 with TRBJ1-1, with a tentative D call TRBD1 (5 bases). Looked up from germline, CDR1 is SEHNR and CDR2 is FQNEAQ (reference sequence). CDR3 length: 11 residues. Here the CDR3 reads CAQPGGTEVFF. The CDR3 bases are TGTGCCCAACCCGGGGGGACTGAAGTTTTCTTT.

The chain is built from TRBV7-9 and TRBJ2-2; TRBD2 matches at 10 bases. The germline CDR1 and CDR2 sequences are SEHNR and FQNEAQ (reference sequence). This CDR3 has 16 amino acids. Germline trimming cut 5 bases from V and 3 bases from J; bases unmatched to any gene: 6. The CDR3 sequence: CASSPRTSGYTGELFF. The CDR3 DNA follows: TGTGCCAGCAGCCCCCGGACTAGCGGTTACACCGGGGAGCTGTTTTTT.

This clonotype was counted at least ten times. This chain connects TRBV5-1 to TRBJ2-2; D is tentatively TRBD1 or TRBD2 (6 bases each). Germline V lookup: CDR1 SGHRS, CDR2 YFSETQ. With 4 bases removed from V and 5 bases from J, the gap between germline ends came to 15 bases. The CDR3 totals 15 residues. The chain's CDR3 is CASSHEGGRTGELFF. CDR3 nucleotides: TGCGCCAGCAGCCATGAGGGGGGCCGAACCGGGGAGCTGTTTTTT. The whole variable domain, remainder taken from reference TRBV5-1 and TRBJ2-2, is KAGVTQTPRYLIKTRGQQVTLSCSPISGHRSVSWYQQTPGQGLQFLFEYFSETQRNKGNFPGRFSGRQFSNSRSEMNVSTLELGDSALYLCASSHEGGRTGELFFGEGSRLTVL.

This clonotype was counted many times. This rearrangement joins TRBV5-1 to TRBJ1-6; 8 nucleotides match TRBD1. Trimming removed 2 bases from V and 7 bases from J; junction bases left unmatched: 5. The CDR3 spans 15 residues. Germline CDR1 reads SGHRS; CDR2 reads YFSETQ. For the CDR3, the DNA is TGCGCCAGCAGCTTCGGGACAGGTGACAATTCACCCCTCCACTTT. It encodes CASSFGTGDNSPLHF.

A word on this clonotype: Germline and junction disagree at one end, which may indicate a read error. V usage is TRBV5-1 and J usage is TRBJ1-6; D not certain. In germline, CDR1 is SGHRS, CDR2 YFSETQ. This CDR3 comprises 12 residues. Written as DNA, the CDR3 is TGTGCCAGCAGCCTCGATAATTCACTCCTCCACTTT. It specifies CASSLDNSLLHF.

This clonotype was detected many times. The chain recombines TRBV20-1 with TRBJ2-3; 12 nucleotides agree with TRBD2. This CDR3 has 16 amino acids. The germline V gene has CDR1 DFQATT and CDR2 SNEGSKA (reference sequence). V lost 0 bases and J lost 5; bases outside the gene matches: 6. This chain's CDR3 is CSARDPSGGAGDTQYF. For the CDR3, the DNA is TGCAGTGCTAGAGACCCTAGCGGGGGGGCCGGAGATACGCAGTATTTT.